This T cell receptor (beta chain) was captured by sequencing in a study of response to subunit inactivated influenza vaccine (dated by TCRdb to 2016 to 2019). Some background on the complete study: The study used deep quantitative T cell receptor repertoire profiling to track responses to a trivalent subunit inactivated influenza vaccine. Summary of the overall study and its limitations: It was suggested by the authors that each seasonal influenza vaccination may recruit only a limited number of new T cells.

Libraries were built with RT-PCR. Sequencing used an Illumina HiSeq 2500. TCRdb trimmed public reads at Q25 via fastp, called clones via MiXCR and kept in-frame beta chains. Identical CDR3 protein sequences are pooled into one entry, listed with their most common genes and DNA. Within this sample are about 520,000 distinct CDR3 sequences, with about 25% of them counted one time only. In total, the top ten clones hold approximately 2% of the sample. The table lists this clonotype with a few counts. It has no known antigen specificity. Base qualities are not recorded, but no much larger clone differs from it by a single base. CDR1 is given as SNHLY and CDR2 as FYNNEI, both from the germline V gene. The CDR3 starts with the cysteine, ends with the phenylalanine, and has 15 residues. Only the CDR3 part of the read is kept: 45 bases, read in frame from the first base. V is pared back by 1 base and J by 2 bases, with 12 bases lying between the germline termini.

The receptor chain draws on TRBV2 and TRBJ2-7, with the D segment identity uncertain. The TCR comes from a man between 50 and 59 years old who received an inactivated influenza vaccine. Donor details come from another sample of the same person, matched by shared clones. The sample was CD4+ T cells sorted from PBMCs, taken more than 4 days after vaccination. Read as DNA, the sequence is TGTGCCAGCAGTGAAGGAGGTCTGGGTACCTACGAGCAGTACTTC. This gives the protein CASSEGGLGTYEQYF.